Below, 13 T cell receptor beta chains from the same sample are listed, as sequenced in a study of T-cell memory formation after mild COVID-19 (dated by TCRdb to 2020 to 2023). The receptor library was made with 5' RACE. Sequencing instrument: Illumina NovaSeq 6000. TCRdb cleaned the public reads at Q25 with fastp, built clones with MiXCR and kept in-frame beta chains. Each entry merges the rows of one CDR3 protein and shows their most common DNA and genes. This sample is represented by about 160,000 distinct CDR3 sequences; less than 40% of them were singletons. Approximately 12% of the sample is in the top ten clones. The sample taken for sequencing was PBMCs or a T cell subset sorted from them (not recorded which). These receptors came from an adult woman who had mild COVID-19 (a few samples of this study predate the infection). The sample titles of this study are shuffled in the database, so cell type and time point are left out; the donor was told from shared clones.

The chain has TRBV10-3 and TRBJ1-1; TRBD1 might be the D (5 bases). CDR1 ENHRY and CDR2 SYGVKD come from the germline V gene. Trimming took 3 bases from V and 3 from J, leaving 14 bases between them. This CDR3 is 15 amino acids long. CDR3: CAISEGAGRDTEAFF. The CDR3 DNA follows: TGTGCCATCAGTGAAGGGGCAGGGCGGGACACTGAAGCTTTCTTT.

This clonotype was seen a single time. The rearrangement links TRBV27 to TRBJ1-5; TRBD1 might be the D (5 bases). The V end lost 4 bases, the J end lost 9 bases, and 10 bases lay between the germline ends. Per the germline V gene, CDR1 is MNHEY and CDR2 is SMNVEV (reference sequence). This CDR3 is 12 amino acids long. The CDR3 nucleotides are TGTGCCAGCAGTTCAACTGGGGGGCCCCAGCATTTT. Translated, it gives CASSSTGGPQHF.

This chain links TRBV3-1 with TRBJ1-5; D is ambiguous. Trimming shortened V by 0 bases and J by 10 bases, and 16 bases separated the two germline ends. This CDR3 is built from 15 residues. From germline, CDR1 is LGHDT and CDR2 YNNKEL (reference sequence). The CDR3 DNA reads TGTGCCAGCAGCCAAGATAGCGGGGAGCGGAACCCCCAGCATTTT. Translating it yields CASSQDSGERNPQHF.

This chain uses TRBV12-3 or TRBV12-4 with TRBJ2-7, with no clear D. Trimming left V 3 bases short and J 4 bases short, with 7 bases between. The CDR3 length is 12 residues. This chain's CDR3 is CASSFTWYEQYF. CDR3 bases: TGTGCCAGCAGTTTCACATGGTACGAGCAGTACTTC.

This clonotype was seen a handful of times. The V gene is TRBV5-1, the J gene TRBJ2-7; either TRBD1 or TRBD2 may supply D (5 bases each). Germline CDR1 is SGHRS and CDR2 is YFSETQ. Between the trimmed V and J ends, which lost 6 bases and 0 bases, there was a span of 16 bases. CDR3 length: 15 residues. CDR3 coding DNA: TGCGCCAGCACCCGGGTGGGACCGAGCTCCTACGAGCAGTACTTC. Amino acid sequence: CASTRVGPSSYEQYF. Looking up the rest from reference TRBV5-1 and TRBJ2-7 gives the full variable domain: KAGVTQTPRYLIKTRGQQVTLSCSPISGHRSVSWYQQTPGQGLQFLFEYFSETQRNKGNFPGRFSGRQFSNSRSEMNVSTLELGDSALYLCASTRVGPSSYEQYFGPGTRLTVT.

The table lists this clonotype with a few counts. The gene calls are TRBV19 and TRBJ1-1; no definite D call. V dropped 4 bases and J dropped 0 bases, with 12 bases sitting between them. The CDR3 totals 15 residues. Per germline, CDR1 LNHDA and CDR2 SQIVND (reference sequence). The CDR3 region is CASSTLGEMNTEAFF. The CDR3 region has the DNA TGTGCCAGTAGTACCTTAGGTGAGATGAACACTGAAGCTTTCTTT.

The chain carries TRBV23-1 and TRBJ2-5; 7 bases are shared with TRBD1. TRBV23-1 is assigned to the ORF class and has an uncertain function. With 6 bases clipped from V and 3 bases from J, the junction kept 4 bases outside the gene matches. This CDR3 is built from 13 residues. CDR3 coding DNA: TGCGCCAGCAGACCGGGACAGAAAGAGACCCAGTACTTC. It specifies CASRPGQKETQYF.

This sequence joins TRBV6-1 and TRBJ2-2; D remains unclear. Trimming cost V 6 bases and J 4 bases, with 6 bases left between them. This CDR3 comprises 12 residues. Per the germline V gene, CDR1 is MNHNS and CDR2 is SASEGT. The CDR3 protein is CASRRTTGELFF. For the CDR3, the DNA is TGTGCCAGCAGGCGGACCACCGGGGAGCTGTTTTTT.

CDR3 in amino acids: CASSWKERQYF. DNA for the CDR3: TGTGCCAGCAGCTGGAAAGAGAGGCAGTACTTC. The V gene is TRBV7-6, the J gene TRBJ2-7, with D uncertain. CDR1 and CDR2 (germline): SGHVS, FNYEAQ. This CDR3 comprises 11 residues. V was trimmed by 4 bases and J by 9 bases, leaving 10 bases between them.

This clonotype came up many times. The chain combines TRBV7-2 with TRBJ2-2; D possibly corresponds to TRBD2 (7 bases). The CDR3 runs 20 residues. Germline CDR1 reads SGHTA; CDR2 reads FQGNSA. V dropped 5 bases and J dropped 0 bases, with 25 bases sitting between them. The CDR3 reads CASSLTPLRGPFANTGELFF. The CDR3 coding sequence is TGTGCCAGCAGCCTAACCCCCTTGCGGGGGCCGTTCGCGAACACCGGGGAGCTGTTTTTT.

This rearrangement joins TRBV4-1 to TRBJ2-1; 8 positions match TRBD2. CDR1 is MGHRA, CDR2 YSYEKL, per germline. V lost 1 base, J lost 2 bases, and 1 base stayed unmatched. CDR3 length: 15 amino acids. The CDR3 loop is CASSQGTSPYNEQFF. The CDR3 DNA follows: TGCGCCAGCAGCCAAGGGACTAGCCCCTACAATGAGCAGTTCTTC.

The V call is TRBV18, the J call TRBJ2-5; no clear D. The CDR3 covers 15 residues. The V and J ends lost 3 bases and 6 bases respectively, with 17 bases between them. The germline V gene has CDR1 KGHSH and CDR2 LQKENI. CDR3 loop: CASSPANRGDQTQYF. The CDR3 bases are TGTGCCAGCTCACCTGCTAACCGAGGTGATCAGACCCAGTACTTC.

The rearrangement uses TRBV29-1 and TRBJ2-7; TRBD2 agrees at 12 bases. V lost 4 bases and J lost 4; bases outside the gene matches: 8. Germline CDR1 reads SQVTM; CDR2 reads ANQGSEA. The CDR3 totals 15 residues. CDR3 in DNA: TGCAGCGTTGCCCCTCGACTAGCGGGAGATTACGAGCAGTACTTC. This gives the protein CSVAPRLAGDYEQYF.